Listed below are T cell receptor beta chains from one sample, sequenced in a study of beta chain features in type 1 diabetes. The assay was immunoSEQ multiplex PCR, and TCRdb's table has in-frame clones only and misses some. This sample has about 120,000 clones, with about a sixth found just once. The source material was central memory CD4+ T cells from blood. These receptor sequences come from a man aged 25 to 40 with type 1 diabetes. Each CDR3 is given with its conserved first and last residue. Each record gives: V gene, J gene, clone size, D gene, CDR3 DNA, CDR3 protein. A D gene is named only where the DNA matches it firmly. Not every row has a clone size; where given, it reads once, few, many or a size class.

TRBV4-1,TRBJ1-1,NA,TRBD1,TGCGCCAGCAGCCAAGACCCCCAGGGGGCCAACACTGAAGCTTTCTTT,CASSQDPQGANTEAFF
TRBV6-1,TRBJ1-1,few,NA,TGTGCCAGCCATGAGGGGATCAGTGAAGCTTTCTTT,CASHEGISEAFF
TRBV5-6,TRBJ2-5,NA,NA,TGTGCCAGCAGCTGGAGGGAGACCCAGTACTTC,CASSWRETQYF
TRBV29-1,TRBJ2-7,many,TRBD2,TGCAGCGTCCGGACTAGCGGCTACGAGCAGTACTTC,CSVRTSGYEQYF
TRBV7-2,TRBJ1-1,few,TRBD1,TGTGCCAGCAGCCCCCGGACAGGGGGCACTGAAGCTTTCTTT,CASSPRTGGTEAFF
TRBV4-3,TRBJ2-7,NA,NA,TGCGCCAGCAGCCAAGATACGACTTCCCCCTACGAGCAGTACTTC,CASSQDTTSPYEQYF
TRBV6-1,TRBJ2-1,few,NA,TGTGCCAGCAGTGCGACCCTCCGTGGCCAGGGATACAATGAGCAGTTCTTC,CASSATLRGQGYNEQFF
TRBV23-1,TRBJ2-5,NA,NA,TGCGCCAGCAGTCAAGGGTTTCGCGAAGAGACCCAGTACTTC,CASSQGFREETQYF
TRBV12-5,TRBJ2-5,once,TRBD2,TGTGCTAGTGGACTAGCGGGGGGGCTTGAGACCCAGTACTTC,CASGLAGGLETQYF
TRBV7-2,TRBJ2-7,few,NA,TGTGCCAGCAGCTCCCATGTGGGGGGACGGATCTACGAGCAGTACTTC,CASSSHVGGRIYEQYF
TRBV6-5,TRBJ1-5,NA,NA,TGTGCCAGCAGGTTGGTTGCTTATAGCAATCAGCCCCAGCATTTT,CASRLVAYSNQPQHF
TRBV4-3,TRBJ1-3,NA,NA,TGCGCCAGCAGCCAAGATTTGAATAAGAACACCATATATTTT,CASSQDLNKNTIYF
TRBV6-1,TRBJ1-3,few,NA,TGTGCCAGCAGTGATCAAGGGCACTCTGGAAACACCATATATTTT,CASSDQGHSGNTIYF
TRBV7-2,TRBJ2-6,NA,NA,TGTGCCAGCAGCTTAAATCCGGCTGGGGCCAACGTCCTGACTTTC,CASSLNPAGANVLTF
TRBV7-2,TRBJ2-7,few,TRBD2,TGTGCCAGCAGCCGAAGCGGGGTCTACGAGCAGTACTTC,CASSRSGVYEQYF
TRBV21-1,TRBJ2-7,NA,NA,TGTGCCAGCAGCAAACTGACAGGGCTAAAAGATTACGAGCAGTACTTC,CASSKLTGLKDYEQYF
TRBV20-1,TRBJ1-1,NA,NA,TGCAGTGCTCCAGGGAGGACTGAAGCTTTCTTT,CSAPGRTEAFF
TRBV2,TRBJ1-2,NA,NA,TGTGCCAGCAGCGCAGGGAAGAACAACTATGGCTACACCTTC,CASSAGKNNYGYTF
TRBV4-1,TRBJ2-1,NA,NA,TGCGCCAGCAGCCAAGCGGGCATGGAGTACAATGAGCAGTTCTTC,CASSQAGMEYNEQFF
TRBV29-1,TRBJ2-7,NA,TRBD1,TGCAGCGTTGGGACTGGGTTTGGAGCGACAGGGCGGGTAGAGCAGTACTTC,CSVGTGFGATGRVEQYF
TRBV15,TRBJ2-1,few,TRBD1,TGTGCCACCAGCAGGGACAGGTCGAGCTCCTACAATGAGCAGTTCTTC,CATSRDRSSSYNEQFF
TRBV19,TRBJ1-2,NA,NA,TGTGCCAGTAGTATAGCCGGGACGGACTATGGCTACACCTTC,CASSIAGTDYGYTF
TRBV11-1,TRBJ2-3,NA,NA,TGTGCCAGCAGCTTCGAGTCAATGGGCACAGATACGCAGTATTTT,CASSFESMGTDTQYF
TRBV30,TRBJ2-1,NA,NA,TGTGCCTGGTGGAAGGACTACAATGAGCAGTTCTTC,CAWWKDYNEQFF
TRBV25-1,TRBJ1-1,NA,TRBD1,TGTGCCAGCAGTTACAGGGGTTCTGAAGCTTTCTTT,CASSYRGSEAFF
TRBV5-1,TRBJ2-5,NA,TRBD2,TGCGCCAGCAGCGCACAAGGACTAGTTCAAGAGACCCAGTACTTC,CASSAQGLVQETQYF
TRBV18,TRBJ2-1,few,NA,TGTGCCAGCTCACCACCTAGCTACAATGAGCAGTTCTTC,CASSPPSYNEQFF
TRBV9,TRBJ2-1,few,NA,TGTGCCAGCAGCGTAGCTTCATGGGCCAATGAGCAGTTCTTC,CASSVASWANEQFF
TRBV6-6,TRBJ1-2,NA,NA,TGTGCCAGCAGTTACGTTCCGGGGCCCGGCTACACCTTC,CASSYVPGPGYTF
TRBV15,TRBJ2-2,many,NA,TGTGCCACCAGCAGAGTTAACACCGGGGAGCTGTTTTTT,CATSRVNTGELFF
TRBV6-5,TRBJ2-7,few,TRBD1,TGTGCCAGCAGTCGGACAGGGGGCTCCTACGAGCAGTACTTC,CASSRTGGSYEQYF
TRBV7-2,TRBJ2-5,NA,TRBD2,TGTGCCAGCAGTCCTCGACTAGCGGGGGAAGAGACCCAGTACTTC,CASSPRLAGEETQYF
TRBV5-4,TRBJ2-3,few,NA,TGTGCCAGCAGCTTGGAGAGCGGGAGCACAGATACGCAGTATTTT,CASSLESGSTDTQYF
TRBV4-2,TRBJ1-2,many,TRBD1,TGTGCCAGCAGCCTCGGACAGGGCGGGAACTATGGCTACACCTTC,CASSLGQGGNYGYTF
TRBV7-8,TRBJ1-4,NA,NA,TGTGCCAGCAGCTTAGCTCTCACGCGGTTTCGGGAAAAACTGTTTTTT,CASSLALTRFREKLFF
TRBV7-2,TRBJ2-7,few,TRBD2,TGTGCCAGCAGCTCTCCGGGACTAGCGGGGGCATCCTCCTACGAGCAGTACTTC,CASSSPGLAGASSYEQYF
TRBV2,TRBJ1-3,NA,NA,TGTGCCAGCAGTGGGGGCAGGTATTCTGGAAACACCATATATTTT,CASSGGRYSGNTIYF
TRBV18,TRBJ1-4,few,TRBD1,TGTGCCAGCTCCCGACTCCGGGACAGATCCGAAAAACTGTTTTTT,CASSRLRDRSEKLFF
TRBV5-4,TRBJ2-3,NA,TRBD1,TGTGCCAGCAGCTTGGTAAGGACAGGTACCACAGATACGCAGTATTTT,CASSLVRTGTTDTQYF